A single sample gave rise to the 8 T cell receptor beta chains below, sequenced in a study of T-cell reconstitution after alpha-beta-depleted transplantation in children. Unique molecular identifiers were incorporated when the TCRbeta library was constructed. TCRdb passed the PCR reads through MiXCR, listing each CDR3 protein once. The data show about a million distinct CDR3 sequences, about 26% seen once. The sample here was PBMCs, mostly from graft donor cells, taken 360 days after TCRalphabeta/CD19-depleted stem cell transplant. Receptor source: a boy younger than two who had a stem cell transplant for SCID, so the T cells may come from the graft donor.

The chain combines TRBV5-6 with TRBJ2-1; TRBD2 matches at 11 bases. The CDR3 is made up of 16 amino acids. Trimming removed 0 bases from V and 8 bases from J; junction bases left unmatched: 7. CDR1 and CDR2 (germline): SGHDT, YYEEEE. The CDR3 coding sequence is TGTGCCAGCAGCTTGGACCCTAGCGGGGGGAGCGATGAGCAGTTCTTC. Amino acid sequence: CASSLDPSGGSDEQFF.

The chain recombines TRBV28 with TRBJ2-3, with D possibly called TRBD1 or TRBD2 (6 bases each). The V and J ends lost 3 bases and 2 bases respectively, with 12 bases between them. CDR1 and CDR2 (germline): MDHEN, SYDVKM. The CDR3 has 15 residues. CDR3 sequence (DNA): TGTGCCAGCAGTTTTCGAGGGGGGCACACAGATACGCAGTATTTT. Protein product: CASSFRGGHTDTQYF.

The CDR3 DNA reads as TGTGCCAGCAGCCAAGCTTGGGGGCGTATGGGCACTGAAGCTTTCTTT. Translating it yields CASSQAWGRMGTEAFF. V is TRBV3-1 and J is TRBJ1-1; a weak D match, TRBD1 (6 bases). In germline, CDR1 is LGHDT, CDR2 YNNKEL (reference sequence). Trimming took off 1 base at V and 4 bases at J, with 16 bases between the two ends. The CDR3 runs to 16 residues.

The rearrangement joins TRBV11-2 to TRBJ1-2, with 8 bases aligning to TRBD1. Germline V gene data show CDR1 as SGHAT and CDR2 as FQNNGV. Trimming at V came to 5 bases and at J to 7 bases, leaving 6 bases not matched to a gene. The CDR3 covers 13 residues. The CDR3 is CASSRQGSVGYTF. Here the CDR3 DNA reads TGTGCCAGCAGCCGACAGGGGTCGGTTGGCTACACCTTC.

This chain connects TRBV15 to TRBJ2-7; D gene unclear. Trimming shortened V by 0 bases and J by 5 bases, and 5 bases separated the two germline ends. CDR1 LNHNV and CDR2 YYDKDF come from the germline V gene (reference sequence). The CDR3 runs 12 residues. CDR3 nucleotides: TGTGCCACCAGCAGAGATACACACGAGCAGTACTTC. Translation: CATSRDTHEQYF.

This clonotype was counted only a few times. The chain employs TRBV28 and TRBJ1-5; tentative D call: TRBD1 (6 bases). Per germline, CDR1 MDHEN and CDR2 SYDVKM. The CDR3 covers 12 residues. Trimming took 4 bases from V and 16 from J, leaving 17 bases between them. The chain's CDR3 is CASSSWGAIQHF. The DNA for the CDR3 is TGTGCCAGCAGTTCTTGGGGGGCAATACAACATTTT. Using reference TRBV28 and TRBJ1-5 for the parts outside the CDR3, the full variable domain is DVKVTQSSRYLVKRTGEKVFLECVQDMDHENMFWYRQDPGLGLRLIYFSYDVKMKEKGDIPEGYSVSREKKERFSLILESASTNQTSMYLCASSSWGAIQHFGDGTRLSIL.

A few counts support this clonotype. This chain joins TRBV28 and TRBJ2-4; TRBD2 matches at 10 bases. After removal of 7 bases from V and 6 bases from J, the junction contained 15 bases not matched to a gene. There are 17 residues in the CDR3. Germline V gene sequence: CDR1 MDHEN, CDR2 SYDVKM. CDR3: CASNIAGGYPSRNIQYF. CDR3 sequence (DNA): TGTGCCAGCAACATAGCGGGGGGTTATCCTAGTAGAAACATTCAGTACTTC. The variable domain in full, completed from reference TRBV28 and TRBJ2-4, reads DVKVTQSSRYLVKRTGEKVFLECVQDMDHENMFWYRQDPGLGLRLIYFSYDVKMKEKGDIPEGYSVSREKKERFSLILESASTNQTSMYLCASNIAGGYPSRNIQYFGAGTRLSVL.

Only one count was recorded for this clonotype. J is TRBJ2-3 and V is TRBV30, with a possible D match to TRBD2 (6 bases). In germline, CDR1 is GTSNPN, CDR2 SVGIG (reference sequence). The CDR3 has 14 amino acids. V lost 3 bases, J lost 2 bases, and 12 bases lay in between. For the CDR3, the DNA is TGTGCCTGGAGACAAGCGGGTGCCACAGATACGCAGTATTTT. Protein sequence: CAWRQAGATDTQYF.